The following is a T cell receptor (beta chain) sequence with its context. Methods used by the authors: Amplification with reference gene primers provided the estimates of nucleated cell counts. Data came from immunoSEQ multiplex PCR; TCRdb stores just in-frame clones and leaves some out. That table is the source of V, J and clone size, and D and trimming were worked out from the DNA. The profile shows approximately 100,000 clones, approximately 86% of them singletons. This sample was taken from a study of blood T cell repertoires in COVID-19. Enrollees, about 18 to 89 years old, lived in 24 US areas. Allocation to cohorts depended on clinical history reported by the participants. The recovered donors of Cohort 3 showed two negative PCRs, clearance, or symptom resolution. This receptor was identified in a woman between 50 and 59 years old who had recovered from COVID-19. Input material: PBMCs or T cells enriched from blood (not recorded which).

CDR3 protein: CAWSRPGSSYEQYF. DNA of the CDR3: TGTGCCTGGAGTCGCCCCGGGAGCTCCTACGAGCAGTACTTC. This chain connects TRBV30 to TRBJ2-7; D perhaps matches TRBD2 (6 bases). The CDR3 is 14 residues long. V was pared by 2 bases and J by 0 bases, with 11 bases between. Germline CDR1 is GTSNPN and CDR2 is SVGIG (reference sequence).